This T cell receptor beta chain was sequenced for a study of blood T cell repertoires in COVID-19. Study in general: The study drew acute and convalescent COVID-19 samples from the United States, Italy and Spain. T cells, B-cell-depleted T cells, or PBMCs provided the cDNA or gDNA that served as material.

In the original analysis: For nucleated cells, counts were estimated from reference gene primer amplification. Using immunoSEQ multiplex PCR, the repertoire was profiled, and TCRdb retains in-frame clones only, with some absent. V, J and clone size derive from that table, while D and trimming were established from the DNA sequence. This sample has about 50,000 clones, with 85% to 90% found just once. The CDR3 totals 15 residues. Germline lookup yields CDR1 MDHEN and CDR2 SYDVKM. The V segment lost 5 bases and the J segment 7 bases; nucleotides outside the gene matches: 11. This clone showed up just once.

V is TRBV28 and J is TRBJ2-7, with TRBD1 matching 10 bases. The source is a human donor in a cohort sampled during active COVID-19. The sample was peripheral blood. The CDR3 region is CASSLPGQGRVEQYF. DNA for the CDR3: TGTGCCAGCAGTCTACCGGGACAGGGGCGGGTGGAGCAGTACTTC.